Shown below are 29 T cell receptor beta chains from a single sample sequenced in a study of T cells in Graves' hyperthyroidism and ophthalmopathy. RNA transcripts were the template for amplifying TCR beta CDR3 regions. First-round RT-PCR targeting the TCR CDR3 was performed with the HTBI primer set. Via MiXCR, TCRdb re-called the multiplex PCR reads, giving one row per CDR3 protein. The sample includes under 350,000 distinct CDR3 sequences, 13% seen only once; the top ten take around 7.9%. The source material was blood. The receptors stem from a woman under 40 with Graves' hyperthyroidism that later progressed to Graves' ophthalmopathy.

This clonotype was seen repeatedly, ten times or more. The chain recombines TRBV10-3 with TRBJ1-2, with a tentative D call TRBD1 (5 bases). The length of the CDR3 is 12 residues. V shed 5 bases and J shed 6 bases, with 10 bases lying between them. The germline V gene encodes CDR1 ENHRY and CDR2 SYGVKD. CDR3 bases: TGTGCCATCAGTCCATCGGGGGATGGCTACACCTTC. Protein: CAISPSGDGYTF.

The chain has TRBV4-2 and TRBJ1-3; D call uncertain. The germline gives CDR1 LGHNA, CDR2 YNFKEQ. Trimming removed 1 base at V and 3 bases at J, with 7 bases between. The CDR3 runs 14 residues. Here the CDR3 DNA reads TGTGCCAGCAGCCAAGCACTAGGTGGAAACACCATATATTTT. It encodes CASSQALGGNTIYF.

The table lists this clonotype with many counts. This sequence joins TRBV3-1 and TRBJ1-2; the match to TRBD1 covers 9 bases. The J segment lost 8 bases and the V segment lost 4 bases, leaving 8 bases of the junction unmatched. CDR1 and CDR2 from the germline V gene are LGHDT and YNNKEL (reference sequence). CDR3 length: 14 amino acids. The CDR3 loop is CASSPTGTGNGYTF. DNA for the CDR3: TGTGCCAGCAGCCCCACCGGGACAGGGAACGGCTACACCTTC. The full variable domain, its missing parts supplied by reference TRBV3-1 and TRBJ1-2, is DTAVSQTPKYLVTQMGNDKSIKCEQNLGHDTMYWYKQDSKKFLKIMFSYNNKELIINETVPNRFSPKSPDKAHLNLHINSLELGDSAVYFCASSPTGTGNGYTFGSGTRLTVV.

The CDR3 DNA sequence: TGTGCCAGTAGTATAAAAAAGGGCAAGAAGGGAGAGACCCAGTACTTC. Translating gives CASSIKKGKKGETQYF. The V gene is TRBV19, the J gene TRBJ2-5; no firm D call. CDR1 and CDR2 (germline): LNHDA, SQIVND (reference sequence). The CDR3 has 16 residues. The V gene lost 2 bases and the J gene lost 4 bases, with 17 bases spanning the gap.

This clonotype was counted at least ten times. The CDR3 loop is CASSSRQGRGEQFF. Here the CDR3 DNA reads TGTGCCAGCAGTTCACGTCAGGGGAGGGGTGAGCAGTTCTTC. The rearrangement joins TRBV6-2 or TRBV6-3 to TRBJ2-1; a weak D match, TRBD2 (7 bases). The germline gives CDR1 MNHEY, CDR2 SVGEGT. CDR3 length: 14 residues. V lost 4 bases, J lost 9 bases, and 16 bases lay in between.

This chain joins TRBV7-2 and TRBJ1-1; D gene unclear. Germline V gives CDR1 SGHTA, CDR2 FQGNSA. V dropped 2 bases and J dropped 1 base, with 8 bases sitting between them. The CDR3 extends over 14 amino acids. In DNA, the CDR3 is TGTGCCAGCAGCTTACTCCGCCAGAACACTGAAGCTTTCTTT. Translation: CASSLLRQNTEAFF.

This CDR3 reads CASSLVMSEQYF. For the CDR3, the DNA is TGCGCCAGCAGCTTGGTAATGTCCGAGCAGTACTTC. The rearrangement uses TRBV5-1 and TRBJ2-7, with D unresolved. Germline-derived CDR1 and CDR2 are SGHRS and YFSETQ. This CDR3 has 12 residues. V lost 0 bases, J lost 6 bases, and 7 bases lay in between. The full variable domain, in which reference TRBV5-1 and TRBJ2-7 provide the parts outside the CDR3, is KAGVTQTPRYLIKTRGQQVTLSCSPISGHRSVSWYQQTPGQGLQFLFEYFSETQRNKGNFPGRFSGRQFSNSRSEMNVSTLELGDSALYLCASSLVMSEQYFGPGTRLTVT.

The chain has TRBV4-2 and TRBJ2-5; tentatively, D is TRBD1 (5 bases). This CDR3 comprises 16 residues. The germline gives CDR1 LGHNA, CDR2 YNFKEQ. V shed 0 bases and J shed 1 base, with 12 bases lying between them. CDR3 in DNA: TGTGCCAGCAGCCAAGAAGGTGGGGCGACCCAAGAGACCCAGTACTTC. Its translation is CASSQEGGATQETQYF.

This clonotype occurred many times. This chain uses TRBV3-1 with TRBJ1-2; D is undetermined. In germline, CDR1 is LGHDT, CDR2 YNNKEL (reference sequence). The CDR3 consists of 14 residues. V was trimmed by 0 bases and J by 4 bases, leaving 9 bases between them. The DNA of the CDR3 is TGTGCCAGCAGCCAAGACCAACAGAGCTATGGCTACACCTTC. Protein sequence: CASSQDQQSYGYTF.

This clonotype has at least ten counts. The chain joins TRBV20-1 to TRBJ2-5; D unclear. This CDR3 region has 11 residues. Deletions cut 6 bases from V and 0 bases from J, with 5 bases between. Germline CDR1 and CDR2: DFQATT and SNEGSKA (reference sequence). Written as DNA, the CDR3 is TGCAGTGCCCGCCACCAAGAGACCCAGTACTTC. Translating gives CSARHQETQYF.

A note on this clonotype: A much bigger clone sits one base away, suggesting this may be a read error. The gene calls are TRBV20-1 and TRBJ2-1; D gene unclear. The CDR3 is 11 residues long. Germline lookup yields CDR1 DFQATT and CDR2 SNEGSKA (reference sequence). The CDR3 nucleotides are TGCGGTGCTAGACGCGGAAATGAGCAGTTCTTC. This codes for CGARRGNEQFF.

This clonotype was picked up many times. The J gene is TRBJ1-1, the V gene TRBV6-1, with D perhaps TRBD1 (6 bases). Per the germline V gene, CDR1 is MNHNS and CDR2 is SASEGT. Trimming left V 6 bases short and J 0 bases short, with 14 bases between. This CDR3 has 15 amino acids. The CDR3 spells CASRSEGGMNTEAFF. Here the CDR3 DNA reads TGTGCCAGCAGGTCTGAAGGGGGAATGAACACTGAAGCTTTCTTT.

This clonotype was seen at least ten times. This chain links TRBV27 with TRBJ1-1; 9 nucleotides agree with TRBD1. The V gene's germline CDR1 is MNHEY and CDR2 SMNVEV (reference sequence). The CDR3 is 15 residues long. Losses at the gene ends were 8 bases for V and 2 bases for J; bases not matched to a gene: 9. Here the CDR3 DNA reads TGTGCCAGCTCAGGACAGGGGCTACCCAACACTGAAGCTTTCTTT. Translation gives CASSGQGLPNTEAFF.

This clonotype was seen many times. J is TRBJ2-7 and V is TRBV28; 11 bases agree with TRBD2. With V trimmed by 8 bases and J by 3 bases, 18 bases remained unmatched. Germline-derived CDR1 and CDR2 are MDHEN and SYDVKM. The CDR3 has 18 residues. The CDR3 region is CASYSTGLAVPPDYEQYF. The CDR3 bases are TGTGCCAGCTACTCAACGGGACTAGCGGTCCCTCCGGACTACGAGCAGTACTTC.

This clonotype was seen only a few times. The chain joins TRBV18 to TRBJ2-7, with a weak D call TRBD2 (6 bases). Germline CDR1 KGHSH, CDR2 LQKENI. V gave up 1 base and J gave up 5 bases, with 12 bases separating them. The CDR3 sequence is 14 residues long. In DNA, the CDR3 is TGTGCCAGCTCACCACGAGACACGGGGGACGAGCAGTACTTC. It is translated as CASSPRDTGDEQYF.

This clonotype has just a few counts. This chain connects TRBV5-8 to TRBJ2-1; 8 bases are a match to TRBD2. Unmatched junction bases numbered 16, after V lost 4 bases and J lost 4 bases. Per germline, CDR1 SGHTS and CDR2 YDEGEE. The CDR3 sequence is 18 residues long. CDR3 residues: CASSLNSAGEPRYNEQFF. CDR3 DNA sequence: TGTGCCAGCAGCCTAAACTCAGCGGGAGAGCCTCGATACAATGAGCAGTTCTTC. Together with reference TRBV5-8 and TRBJ2-1, the CDR3 gives the full variable domain: EAGVTQSPTHLIKTRGQQATLRCSPISGHTSVYWYQQALGLGLQFLLWYDEGEERNRGNFPPRFSGRQFPNYSSELNVNALELEDSALYLCASSLNSAGEPRYNEQFFGPGTRLTVL.

CDR3 nucleotide sequence: TGCGCCAGCAGCAAAGGGGTTCTAGATACGCAGTATTTT. Amino acids: CASSKGVLDTQYF. V gene TRBV4-3 combines with J gene TRBJ2-3, with D possibly matching TRBD1 (5 bases). This CDR3 is built from 13 residues. The germline V gene encodes CDR1 LGHNA and CDR2 YSLEER. The V gene lost 5 bases and the J gene lost 5 bases, with 11 bases spanning the gap.

This clonotype was detected many times. The V call is TRBV7-2, the J call TRBJ2-3, with 9 bases matching TRBD2. Unmatched junction bases numbered 11, after V lost 5 bases and J lost 2 bases. The CDR3 is made up of 17 amino acids. Germline CDR1 reads SGHTA; CDR2 reads FQGNSA. CDR3 nucleotide sequence: TGTGCCAGCAGCCGCGGATCCGGCGGGAGGGACACAGATACGCAGTATTTT. Translated: CASSRGSGGRDTDTQYF.

This clonotype was seen only a few times. The gene calls are TRBV7-9 and TRBJ1-1; possibly TRBD1 for D (6 bases). Trimming took 8 bases from V and 2 from J, leaving 21 bases between them. The CDR3 totals 16 residues. Germline assignment: CDR1 SEHNR and CDR2 FQNEAQ (reference sequence). The CDR3 region has the DNA TGTGCCAGCGCCTCCACGGGGGGGCGAATTAACACTGAAGCTTTCTTT. It is translated as CASASTGGRINTEAFF.

The genes are TRBV4-1 and TRBJ1-2, with D possibly being TRBD1 (6 bases). The CDR3 contains 13 residues. Germline lookup yields CDR1 MGHRA and CDR2 YSYEKL. Trimming shortened V by 4 bases and J by 7 bases, and 13 bases separated the two germline ends. The CDR3, as DNA: TGCGCCAGCAGCCCGGGGGGGGGGGCTGGCTACACCTTC. Translation: CASSPGGGAGYTF.

The chain combines TRBV4-3 with TRBJ1-1; D is uncertain. Trimming shortened V by 3 bases and J by 4 bases, and 9 bases separated the two germline ends. The CDR3 is made up of 13 amino acids. Germline loops: CDR1 LGHNA, CDR2 YSLEER. CDR3 sequence (DNA): TGCGCCAGCAGCCATAGTCCCGGCACTGAAGCTTTCTTT. Its translation is CASSHSPGTEAFF.

The chain's CDR3 is CASSTQGPGRNEQYF. Here the CDR3 DNA reads TGTGCCAGCAGTACTCAGGGTCCGGGGAGGAACGAGCAGTACTTC. The rearrangement uses TRBV6-5 and TRBJ2-7, with D possibly matching TRBD2 (6 bases). With 5 bases removed from V and 5 bases from J, the gap between germline ends came to 19 bases. CDR3 size: 15 residues. The V gene's germline CDR1 is MNHEY and CDR2 SVGAGI.

In this sample, this clonotype turned up many times. The chain couples TRBV28 to TRBJ2-5; tentatively, D is TRBD1 or TRBD2 (5 bases each). The CDR3 extends over 15 amino acids. The germline V and J ends were trimmed by 7 bases and 3 bases, with 18 bases remaining between them. Germline assignment: CDR1 MDHEN and CDR2 SYDVKM. The CDR3 nucleotides read TGTGCCAGCACCCGTGCTGGGGCCGGGGAAGAGACCCAGTACTTC. As protein: CASTRAGAGEETQYF.

The chain uses TRBV2 and TRBJ1-4; D call uncertain. This CDR3 has 13 amino acids. Trimming cost V 5 bases and J 7 bases, with 11 bases left between them. The germline V gene encodes CDR1 SNHLY and CDR2 FYNNEI. In nucleotides, the CDR3 is TGTGCCAGCAGTCAAGGAGCCCCTGAAAAACTGTTTTTT. This codes for CASSQGAPEKLFF.

This clonotype was found many times. The chain is built from TRBV28 and TRBJ2-4; possibly TRBD2 for D (6 bases). This CDR3 contains 13 residues. V was trimmed by 7 bases and J by 2 bases, leaving 9 bases between them. Per germline, CDR1 MDHEN and CDR2 SYDVKM. In nucleotides, the CDR3 is TGTGCCAGCACGGGGGAAACCAAAAACATTCAGTACTTC. This codes for CASTGETKNIQYF.

This clonotype occurred many times. The chain couples TRBV29-1 to TRBJ2-7; D remains unclear. The germline CDR1 and CDR2 sequences are SQVTM and ANQGSEA. Trimming stripped 0 bases from V and 0 bases from J, with 6 bases between. The CDR3 loop spans 13 amino acids. CDR3 sequence: CSVEESPSYEQYF. DNA of the CDR3: TGCAGCGTTGAAGAGAGCCCCTCCTACGAGCAGTACTTC.

This clonotype showed up many times. V and J are TRBV2 and TRBJ2-7; 9 bases fit TRBD1. The CDR3 is 15 amino acids. The V segment lost 7 bases and the J segment 5 bases; nucleotides outside the gene matches: 12. Germline V CDR1 and CDR2: SNHLY, FYNNEI. CDR3 in DNA: TGTGCCAGCAAGGTGTGGACAGGGGCTCTCCACGAGCAGTACTTC. Protein: CASKVWTGALHEQYF. The full variable domain, with the rest looked up from reference TRBV2 and TRBJ2-7, is EPEVTQTPSHQVTQMGQEVILRCVPISNHLYFYWYRQILGQKVEFLVSFYNNEISEKSEIFDDQFSVERPDGSNFTLKIRSTKLEDSAMYFCASKVWTGALHEQYFGPGTRLTVT.

This clonotype was observed a handful of times. The J gene is TRBJ2-1, the V gene TRBV4-2; D is undetermined. The CDR3 is 14 residues long. V lost 1 base to trimming and J lost 10 bases, with 14 bases between them. Germline loops: CDR1 LGHNA, CDR2 YNFKEQ. CDR3 amino acids: CASSQGPHGAEQFF. DNA for the CDR3: TGTGCCAGCAGCCAAGGCCCCCACGGAGCGGAGCAGTTCTTC.

This clonotype has a count of ten or more. The chain uses TRBV19 and TRBJ1-4; D unresolved. CDR3 length: 15 residues. CDR1 and CDR2 (germline): LNHDA, SQIVND (reference sequence). Trimming shortened V by 5 bases and J by 8 bases, and 18 bases separated the two germline ends. CDR3 loop: CASSEETRGNEKLFF. The CDR3 DNA reads as TGTGCCAGTAGTGAGGAGACCCGGGGAAACGAAAAACTGTTTTTT. The whole variable domain, filled in from reference TRBV19 and TRBJ1-4, reads DGGITQSPKYLFRKEGQNVTLSCEQNLNHDAMYWYRQDPGQGLRLIYYSQIVNDFQKGDIAEGYSVSREKKESFPLTVTSAQKNPTAFYLCASSEETRGNEKLFFGSGTQLSVL.